These 18 T cell receptor beta chains came from one sample sequenced in a study of cytomegalovirus exposure and HLA in healthy donors. It was with 60 Vbeta and 13 Jbeta primers that the PCR ran. Assay used: immunoSEQ multiplex PCR; TCRdb lists only in-frame clones, some missing. The sample data list more than 100,000 clones. Sequenced input: PBMCs. Receptors originate from a man aged 18-30 years in good health and CMV-seronegative.

The chain employs TRBV12-5 and TRBJ2-1; the match to TRBD1 covers 11 bases. The CDR3 extends over 18 amino acids. In germline, CDR1 is LGHNT, CDR2 FRNRAP. With 0 bases clipped from V and 4 bases from J, the junction kept 8 bases outside the gene matches. The CDR3 reads CASGLVRRGTGGYNEQFF. The DNA of the CDR3 is TGTGCTAGTGGTTTGGTAAGGCGGGGGACAGGGGGTTACAATGAGCAGTTCTTC.

This chain uses TRBV28 with TRBJ1-4; D is unclear. Germline V gene data show CDR1 as MDHEN and CDR2 as SYDVKM. Trimming removed 8 bases at V and 0 bases at J, with 13 bases between. There are 15 residues in the CDR3. DNA of the CDR3: TGTGCCAGCTCACTAGGCGGGGCAACTAATGAAAAACTGTTTTTT. As protein: CASSLGGATNEKLFF.

The chain links TRBV27 to TRBJ1-2; D is unresolved. From germline, CDR1 is MNHEY and CDR2 SMNVEV (reference sequence). This CDR3 region has 13 residues. V was trimmed by 0 bases and J by 7 bases, leaving 9 bases between them. The CDR3 region is CASSLSGEGGYTF. The DNA of the CDR3 is TGTGCCAGCAGTTTATCTGGGGAGGGTGGCTACACCTTC.

In nucleotides, the CDR3 is TGTGCCAGCAGCTTAGCGAGAGGAGCCAGGGCAAGCGGCTACACCTTC. It yields the protein CASSLARGARASGYTF. The chain uses TRBV7-9 and TRBJ1-2; TRBD1 is a possible D gene (5 bases). V lost 0 bases, J lost 8 bases, and 19 bases lay in between. There are 16 residues in the CDR3. Germline lookup yields CDR1 SEHNR and CDR2 FQNEAQ (reference sequence).

The rearrangement links TRBV9 to TRBJ2-5, with 7 positions matching TRBD1. Unmatched junction bases numbered 10, after V lost 3 bases and J lost 5 bases. Germline V gene data show CDR1 as SGDLS and CDR2 as YYNGEE. The CDR3 loop spans 15 amino acids. CDR3 residues: CASSEWTGPWETQYF. CDR3 in DNA: TGTGCCAGCAGCGAGTGGACAGGCCCATGGGAGACCCAGTACTTC.

This sequence joins TRBV5-1 and TRBJ2-5; 8 nucleotides align to TRBD2. The end of the DNA fits TRBJ2-7 better, so the J call may be wrong. CDR3 length: 18 amino acids. Germline CDR1 and CDR2: SGHRS and YFSETQ. The CDR3 sequence is CASSTWGGRAGASYEQYF. As DNA, the CDR3 is TGCGCCAGCAGCACTTGGGGGGGGAGAGCGGGAGCATCCTACGAGCAGTACTTC.

The chain links TRBV6-1 to TRBJ2-2; TRBD1 might be the D (5 bases). The CDR3 runs 14 residues. The germline V gene encodes CDR1 MNHNS and CDR2 SASEGT. V was shortened by 7 bases and J by 0 bases, with 9 bases between the two germline ends. CDR3 coding DNA: TGTGCCAGCACCAGGGCTGCGAACACCGGGGAGCTGTTTTTT. Amino acid sequence: CASTRAANTGELFF.

The chain couples TRBV27 to TRBJ2-7, with a possible D match to TRBD2 (6 bases). Trimming left V 5 bases short and J 2 bases short, with 10 bases between. The CDR3 runs 13 residues. CDR1 is MNHEY and CDR2 is SMNVEV in the germline V gene (reference sequence). The CDR3: CASSLGLAYEQYF. The CDR3 DNA follows: TGTGCCAGCAGTCTGGGACTTGCCTACGAGCAGTACTTC.

The gene calls are TRBV5-1 and TRBJ1-1, with no clear D. V was clipped by 0 bases and J by 7 bases, with 10 bases between them. Germline V gene sequence: CDR1 SGHRS, CDR2 YFSETQ. This CDR3 comprises 13 residues. In DNA, the CDR3 is TGCGCCAGCAGCTTGGGGCAGGCTGGTGAAGCTTTCTTT. Its protein is CASSLGQAGEAFF.

This chain links TRBV7-9 with TRBJ2-1; D is unclear. V was shortened by 5 bases and J by 8 bases, with 13 bases between the two germline ends. The CDR3 is 13 residues long. CDR1 is SEHNR and CDR2 is FQNEAQ in the germline V gene (reference sequence). For the CDR3, the DNA is TGTGCCAGCAGCCCATCCGTTCGGGATGAGCAGTTCTTC. Translation: CASSPSVRDEQFF.

This chain connects TRBV9 to TRBJ1-3; 10 bases map to TRBD1. Germline assignment: CDR1 SGDLS and CDR2 YYNGEE. The CDR3 runs to 17 residues. V shed 4 bases, J shed 0 bases, and the junction held 7 bases outside the gene matches. The CDR3 loop is CASSQGQGGLSGNTIYF. CDR3 sequence (DNA): TGTGCCAGCAGCCAAGGACAGGGGGGCCTCTCTGGAAACACCATATATTTT. The full variable domain, rest sourced from reference TRBV9 and TRBJ1-3, is DSGVTQTPKHLITATGQRVTLRCSPRSGDLSVYWYQQSLDQGLQFLIQYYNGEERAKGNILERFSAQQFPDLHSELNLSSLELGDSALYFCASSQGQGGLSGNTIYFGEGSWLTVV.

This sequence joins TRBV7-9 and TRBJ1-2, with 9 bases identical to TRBD1. The V gene's germline CDR1 is SEHNR and CDR2 FQNEAQ (reference sequence). The CDR3 is 13 residues long. J was trimmed by 5 bases and V by 5 bases; bases with no gene match: 3. The CDR3: CASSAGTGYGYTF. The CDR3 nucleotides are TGTGCCAGCAGCGCCGGGACAGGGTATGGCTACACCTTC.

This chain uses TRBV5-1 with TRBJ2-1; 9 nucleotides line up with TRBD2. The V gene end was trimmed by 3 bases and the J gene end by 7 bases; junction bases not matched to a gene: 14. Germline CDR1 SGHRS, CDR2 YFSETQ. The CDR3 spans 17 residues. CDR3 region: CASSSPRGSGSGNEQFF. The DNA for the CDR3 is TGCGCCAGCAGCTCCCCACGGGGTAGCGGGAGTGGGAATGAGCAGTTCTTC.

This chain joins TRBV19 and TRBJ1-2, with 7 bases that match TRBD1. This CDR3 is built from 17 residues. Unmatched junction bases numbered 13, after V lost 3 bases and J lost 3 bases. In germline, CDR1 is LNHDA, CDR2 SQIVND (reference sequence). The chain's CDR3 is CASSIFSSGQRDYGYTF. DNA of the CDR3: TGTGCCAGTAGTATTTTTTCATCGGGACAGAGGGACTATGGCTACACCTTC.

This chain joins TRBV7-6 and TRBJ1-1; TRBD1 agrees at 7 bases. The CDR3 sequence is 14 residues long. Looked up from germline, CDR1 is SGHVS and CDR2 is FNYEAQ. V shed 6 bases and J 1 base; nucleotides not matched to a gene: 5. CDR3: CASRTTGPNTEAFF. In DNA form, the CDR3 reads TGTGCCAGCAGGACGACAGGGCCGAACACTGAAGCTTTCTTT.

V is TRBV5-4 and J is TRBJ1-2, with D perhaps TRBD1 (5 bases). The CDR3 totals 14 residues. Germline CDR1 and CDR2: SGHNT and YYREEE (reference sequence). Trimming took 3 bases from V and 4 from J, leaving 13 bases between them. As DNA, the CDR3 is TGTGCCAGCAGCTCTCGACAGAAACTCTATGGCTACACCTTC. Translation: CASSSRQKLYGYTF.

The rearrangement joins TRBV27 to TRBJ2-7; the match to TRBD2 covers 10 bases. The CDR3 consists of 14 residues. Germline CDR1 and CDR2: MNHEY and SMNVEV (reference sequence). V dropped 5 bases and J dropped 4; count of bases not matched to a gene: 5. The chain's CDR3 is CASSKLAGPYEQYF. Written as DNA, the CDR3 is TGTGCCAGCAGTAAACTAGCGGGGCCATACGAGCAGTACTTC.

This chain connects TRBV5-4 to TRBJ1-1; D might be TRBD1 (5 bases). The germline V and J ends were trimmed by 0 bases and 2 bases, with 17 bases remaining between them. In germline, CDR1 is SGHNT, CDR2 YYREEE (reference sequence). The CDR3 runs to 17 residues. The CDR3 DNA follows: TGTGCCAGCAGCTTGGTTAGGCTAGGGGTCGGTAACACTGAAGCTTTCTTT. Protein sequence: CASSLVRLGVGNTEAFF.